This TCR beta chain came from a study of T cells in narcolepsy. Study-wide background: Healthy controls were enrolled alongside patients with narcolepsy type 1 or type 2.

This clone has only one observation. The antigen is undetermined. This CDR3 has 11 amino acids. Trimming cost V 6 bases and J 2 bases, with 5 bases left between them. Germline CDR1 and CDR2: MNHEY and SVGAGI. Some clones are missing from TCRdb's copy, which holds only in-frame ones; the method was immunoSEQ multiplex PCR. The sample consists of approximately 31,000 clones, over 75% of them appearing once. Study results and caveats: Same-patient CSF and blood CD4+ T cell clonotypes included HCRT-specific and TRIB2-specific autoreactive ones. Blood of same and different patients, but not healthy controls, reportedly held recurring autoreactive clonotypes. In some patient and control memory CD4+ samples, autoreactive clones were absent.

V and J are TRBV6-5 and TRBJ2-7; D ambiguous. The source of this sequence is a human donor with narcolepsy. Sequencing used CD45RA- memory CD4+ T cells from PBMCs. Here the CDR3 reads CASRGTYEQYF. For the CDR3, the DNA is TGTGCCAGCAGGGGTACCTACGAGCAGTACTTC.